This TCR beta chain stems from a study of T cell responses to AZD1222 COVID-19 vaccine. Whole-study context: Some second doses came at about 4 weeks and others at about 12 weeks; these were pooled. Overall study findings and caveats: Donors were chiefly white British, with a greater number of females, and clonal diversity was perhaps underestimated. Only a handful of people who got AZD1222 tested seropositive at baseline. Targets within unmutated variant regions were reportedly found for nearly half of spike-specific TCRs.

On this clone: Its antigen is still unknown.

Trimming took 3 bases from V and 3 from J, leaving 8 bases between them. The CDR3 is 13 amino acids. The germline CDR1 and CDR2 sequences are MDHEN and SYDVKM. Data came from immunoSEQ multiplex PCR; TCRdb stores just in-frame clones and leaves some out. The sample has approximately 76,000 clones, about 82% seen once. The sequencing here drew on peripheral blood, taken on day 0 of AZD1222 vaccination. V gene TRBV28 combines with J gene TRBJ1-2; D remains ambiguous. This TCR was recovered from an adult in good health. As DNA, the CDR3 is TGTGCCAGCAGTTTCCCAGGCGACTATGGCTACACCTTC. Translating gives CASSFPGDYGYTF.